A single sample gave rise to the 29 T cell receptor beta chains below, sequenced in a study of monozygotic twins with inflammatory bowel disease. From its re-call of the 5' RACE reads, TCRdb lists each CDR3 protein once, without DNA. The sample includes approximately 420,000 distinct CDR3 sequences. Sequenced sample: blood. Source of these receptors: a human donor with ulcerative colitis or Crohn's disease, or a healthy co-twin of an affected twin (not recorded which).

This chain links TRBV5-6 with TRBJ2-2; with no DNA, the TCRdb D assignment of TRBD1 cannot be verified. The CDR3 is 18 residues long. The germline CDR1 and CDR2 sequences are SGHDT and YYEEEE. This CDR3 is CASSRRPLAGGNTGELFF.

The rearrangement links TRBV12-3 or TRBV12-4 to TRBJ2-7; without DNA, the TCRdb call of TRBD1 cannot be checked. There are 13 residues in the CDR3. CDR3 loop: CASSPLRVHEQYF.

The V call is TRBV10-3, the J call TRBJ2-7; absent DNA, TCRdb's TRBD1 call cannot be checked. CDR1 ENHRY and CDR2 SYGVKD come from the germline V gene. CDR3 length: 13 amino acids. The CDR3 protein is CAIKSQGADEQYF.

This rearrangement joins TRBV3-1 to TRBJ1-1. The CDR3 runs to 13 residues. Germline CDR1 LGHDT, CDR2 YNNKEL (reference sequence). The CDR3: CASSPDGKTEAFF. The full variable domain, its missing parts supplied by reference TRBV3-1 and TRBJ1-1, is DTAVSQTPKYLVTQMGNDKSIKCEQNLGHDTMYWYKQDSKKFLKIMFSYNNKELIINETVPNRFSPKSPDKAHLNLHINSLELGDSAVYFCASSPDGKTEAFFGQGTRLTVV.

The chain combines TRBV20-1 with TRBJ2-5; TCRdb's D gene call, TRBD2, goes unchecked for lack of DNA. Germline-derived CDR1 and CDR2 are DFQATT and SNEGSKA (reference sequence). The CDR3 is 16 residues long. The CDR3 is CSARLGLAGTQETQYF.

The chain joins TRBV11-2 to TRBJ2-3; the TCRdb D gene call, TRBD1, has no DNA to confirm it. CDR1 is SGHAT, CDR2 FQNNGV, per germline. CDR3 length equals 19 residues. The CDR3 is CASSYSGNLRRVGTDTQYF.

The chain employs TRBV19 and TRBJ1-1. Germline CDR1 LNHDA, CDR2 SQIVND (reference sequence). There are 12 residues in the CDR3. CDR3 loop: CASSILNTEAFF.

V is TRBV7-2 and J is TRBJ2-7; TCRdb calls TRBD2, which cannot be checked without DNA. The V gene's germline CDR1 is SGHTA and CDR2 FQGNSA. This CDR3 contains 16 residues. The CDR3 loop is CASSPSGGVSSYEQYF.

The chain links TRBV5-1 to TRBJ2-2; the TCRdb D gene call, TRBD1, has no DNA to confirm it. The CDR3 consists of 13 residues. Germline V gene sequence: CDR1 SGHRS, CDR2 YFSETQ. The CDR3 sequence is CATGTANTGELFF.

The rearrangement joins TRBV7-2 to TRBJ2-1; TCRdb indicates TRBD2, and absent DNA this call remains unverified. CDR3 size: 16 residues. CDR1 is SGHTA and CDR2 is FQGNSA in the germline V gene. This chain's CDR3 is CASSLEASGRGNEQFF.

The chain combines TRBV30 with TRBJ1-2; TCRdb's D gene call, TRBD1, goes unchecked for lack of DNA. Germline lookup yields CDR1 GTSNPN and CDR2 SVGIG (reference sequence). This CDR3 comprises 13 residues. This CDR3 is CAWSKGNGYGYTF.

The genes are TRBV10-3 and TRBJ1-5. The CDR3 spans 13 residues. Germline V CDR1 and CDR2: ENHRY, SYGVKD. This CDR3 reads CAISESTGEPQHF.

The gene calls are TRBV27 and TRBJ2-1; the TCRdb D gene call, TRBD1, has no DNA to confirm it. The CDR3 has 15 amino acids. CDR1 and CDR2 (germline): MNHEY, SMNVEV (reference sequence). This CDR3 reads CATRFLGEGYNEQFF.

V and J are TRBV27 and TRBJ2-5; the TCRdb call, TRBD2, lacks DNA for checking. CDR3 length equals 19 residues. Germline CDR1 and CDR2: MNHEY and SMNVEV (reference sequence). This CDR3 reads CASRKDTERPWPSQETQYF.

V and J are TRBV6-4 and TRBJ2-4; TCRdb gives TRBD1 as the D gene, but with no DNA this cannot be confirmed. The CDR3 spans 19 residues. The V gene's germline CDR1 is MRHNA and CDR2 SNTAGT. The CDR3 sequence: CASSDKGSRDSRAKNIQYF.

The chain carries TRBV30 and TRBJ2-7; the TCRdb call, TRBD1, lacks DNA for checking. CDR1 is GTSNPN and CDR2 is SVGIG in the germline V gene (reference sequence). The CDR3 length is 13 residues. The CDR3: CAWRQGGYYEQYF.

The genes are TRBV7-9 and TRBJ1-3. This CDR3 has 14 amino acids. Germline CDR1 is SEHNR and CDR2 is FQNEAQ (reference sequence). The CDR3 sequence: CASSWIVSGNTIYF.

The rearrangement links TRBV5-1 to TRBJ2-3. Per the germline V gene, CDR1 is SGHRS and CDR2 is YFSETQ. The length of the CDR3 is 14 residues. CDR3 amino acids: CASSPSTSTDTQYF. The whole variable domain, filled in from reference TRBV5-1 and TRBJ2-3, reads KAGVTQTPRYLIKTRGQQVTLSCSPISGHRSVSWYQQTPGQGLQFLFEYFSETQRNKGNFPGRFSGRQFSNSRSEMNVSTLELGDSALYLCASSPSTSTDTQYFGPGTRLTVL.

The rearrangement uses TRBV3-1 and TRBJ2-7; with no DNA, the TCRdb D assignment of TRBD1 cannot be verified. The germline gives CDR1 LGHDT, CDR2 YNNKEL (reference sequence). There are 16 residues in the CDR3. This CDR3 reads CASSQQSGPAPYEQYF.

The rearrangement joins TRBV5-1 to TRBJ1-5. CDR3 size: 14 residues. The germline V gene has CDR1 SGHRS and CDR2 YFSETQ. CDR3 residues: CASSPDIGGQPQHF.

The CDR3 loop reads CAISESIAGRQPQHF. The V and J genes are TRBV10-3 and TRBJ1-5; TCRdb names TRBD1, which stays unverified in the absence of DNA. Germline CDR1 reads ENHRY; CDR2 reads SYGVKD. The CDR3 covers 15 residues.

The chain carries TRBV3-1 and TRBJ2-2; the TRBD1 assignment by TCRdb is unverifiable without DNA. The V gene's germline CDR1 is LGHDT and CDR2 YNNKEL (reference sequence). CDR3 size: 16 residues. The CDR3 spells CASSPDRGIGTGELFF.

The rearrangement links TRBV7-9 to TRBJ2-5; the D call of TRBD1 rests on TCRdb alone, since no DNA is present to check it. Looked up from germline, CDR1 is SEHNR and CDR2 is FQNEAQ (reference sequence). This CDR3 contains 14 residues. CDR3 residues: CASSQETGRETQYF.

The chain recombines TRBV6-6 with TRBJ2-3. The CDR3 is 11 amino acids. Germline values: CDR1 MNHNY, CDR2 SVGAGI (reference sequence). CDR3 loop: CASTVGRTQYF.

This CDR3 reads CASSLGGNVARGYTF. The chain joins TRBV5-4 to TRBJ1-2; TCRdb outputs TRBD1, but without DNA this stays unchecked. This CDR3 is built from 15 residues. CDR1 and CDR2 from the germline V gene are SGHNT and YYREEE (reference sequence).

The rearrangement uses TRBV20-1 and TRBJ1-2. The length of the CDR3 is 13 residues. Germline CDR1 reads DFQATT; CDR2 reads SNEGSKA (reference sequence). The CDR3 loop reads CSATLGAREGYTF.

V usage is TRBV2 and J usage is TRBJ2-7; there is no DNA to check the TCRdb D call of TRBD1. The V gene's germline CDR1 is SNHLY and CDR2 FYNNEI. The CDR3 runs to 17 residues. CDR3: CASTLTGGSPRSYEQYF.

The chain employs TRBV5-5 and TRBJ1-2; TCRdb reports TRBD1, a call that lacks DNA to check it against. CDR1 is SGHKS, CDR2 YYEKEE, per germline (reference sequence). The CDR3 runs 16 residues. The CDR3 protein is CASSLRGPPSNYGYTF.

V gene TRBV7-2 combines with J gene TRBJ2-2; TCRdb indicates TRBD2, and absent DNA this call remains unverified. There are 16 residues in the CDR3. Per germline, CDR1 SGHTA and CDR2 FQGNSA. Here the CDR3 reads CASSLASGSAAGELFF.